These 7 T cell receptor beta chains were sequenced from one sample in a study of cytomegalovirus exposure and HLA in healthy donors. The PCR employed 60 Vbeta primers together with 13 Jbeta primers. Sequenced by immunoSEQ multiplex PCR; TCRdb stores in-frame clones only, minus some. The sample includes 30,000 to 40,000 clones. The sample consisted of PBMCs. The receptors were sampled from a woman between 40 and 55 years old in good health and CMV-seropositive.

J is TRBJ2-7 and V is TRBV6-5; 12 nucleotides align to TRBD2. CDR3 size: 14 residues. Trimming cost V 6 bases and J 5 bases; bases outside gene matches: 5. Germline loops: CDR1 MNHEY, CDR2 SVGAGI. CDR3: CASSSTSGSNEQYF. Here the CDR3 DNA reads TGTGCCAGCAGCTCGACTAGCGGGAGTAACGAGCAGTACTTC.

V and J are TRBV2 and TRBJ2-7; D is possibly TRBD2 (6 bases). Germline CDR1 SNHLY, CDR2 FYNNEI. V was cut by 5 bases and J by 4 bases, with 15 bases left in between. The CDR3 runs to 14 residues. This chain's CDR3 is CASSTTRTLYEQYF. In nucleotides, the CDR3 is TGTGCCAGCAGTACGACTAGGACTTTATACGAGCAGTACTTC.

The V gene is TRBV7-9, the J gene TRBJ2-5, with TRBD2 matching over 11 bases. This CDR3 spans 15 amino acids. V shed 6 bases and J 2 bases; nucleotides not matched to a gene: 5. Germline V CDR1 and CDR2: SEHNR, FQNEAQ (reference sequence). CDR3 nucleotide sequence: TGTGCCAGCAGTTGGGGACTAGCGGATCAAGAGACCCAGTACTTC. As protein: CASSWGLADQETQYF.

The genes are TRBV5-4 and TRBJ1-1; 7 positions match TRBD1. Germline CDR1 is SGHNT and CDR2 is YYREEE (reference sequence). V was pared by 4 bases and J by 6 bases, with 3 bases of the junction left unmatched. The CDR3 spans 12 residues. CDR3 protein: CASSPGTAEAFF. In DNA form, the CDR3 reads TGTGCCAGCAGCCCTGGGACAGCTGAAGCTTTCTTT.

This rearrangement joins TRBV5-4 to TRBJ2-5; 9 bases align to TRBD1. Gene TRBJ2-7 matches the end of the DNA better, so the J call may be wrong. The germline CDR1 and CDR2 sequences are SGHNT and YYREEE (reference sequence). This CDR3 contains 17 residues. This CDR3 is CASSFGEDRGFTYEQYF. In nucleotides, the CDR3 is TGTGCCAGCAGCTTTGGGGAGGACAGGGGATTTACCTACGAGCAGTACTTC.

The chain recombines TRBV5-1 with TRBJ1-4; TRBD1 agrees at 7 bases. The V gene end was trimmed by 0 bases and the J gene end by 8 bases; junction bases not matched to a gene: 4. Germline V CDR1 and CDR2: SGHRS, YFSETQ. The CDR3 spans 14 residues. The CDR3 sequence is CASSLGQGVEKLFF. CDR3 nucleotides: TGCGCCAGCAGCTTGGGACAGGGAGTCGAAAAACTGTTTTTT.

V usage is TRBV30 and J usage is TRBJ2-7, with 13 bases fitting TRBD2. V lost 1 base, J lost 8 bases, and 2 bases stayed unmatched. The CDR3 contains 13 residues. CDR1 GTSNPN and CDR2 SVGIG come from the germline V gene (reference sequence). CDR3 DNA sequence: TGTGCCTGGAGTGGGACTAGCGGGAGAAAGCAGTACTTC. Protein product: CAWSGTSGRKQYF.